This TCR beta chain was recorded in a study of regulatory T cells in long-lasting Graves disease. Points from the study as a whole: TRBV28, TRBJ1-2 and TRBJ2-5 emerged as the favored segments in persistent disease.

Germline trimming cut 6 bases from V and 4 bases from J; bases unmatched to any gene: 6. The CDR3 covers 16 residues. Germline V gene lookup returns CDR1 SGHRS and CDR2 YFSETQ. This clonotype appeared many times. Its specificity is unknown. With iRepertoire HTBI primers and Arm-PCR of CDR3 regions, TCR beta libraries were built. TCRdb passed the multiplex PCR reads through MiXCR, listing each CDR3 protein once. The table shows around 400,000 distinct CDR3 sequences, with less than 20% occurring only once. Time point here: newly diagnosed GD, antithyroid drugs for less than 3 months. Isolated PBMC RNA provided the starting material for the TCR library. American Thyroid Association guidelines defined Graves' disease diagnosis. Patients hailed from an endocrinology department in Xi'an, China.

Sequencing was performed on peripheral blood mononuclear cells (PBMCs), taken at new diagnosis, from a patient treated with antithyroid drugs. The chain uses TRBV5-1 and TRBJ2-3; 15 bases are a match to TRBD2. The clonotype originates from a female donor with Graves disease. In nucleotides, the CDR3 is TGCGCCAGCACTTCGGGACTAGCGGGAGGCGCAGATACGCAGTATTTT. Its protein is CASTSGLAGGADTQYF. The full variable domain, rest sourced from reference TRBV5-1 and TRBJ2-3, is KAGVTQTPRYLIKTRGQQVTLSCSPISGHRSVSWYQQTPGQGLQFLFEYFSETQRNKGNFPGRFSGRQFSNSRSEMNVSTLELGDSALYLCASTSGLAGGADTQYFGPGTRLTVL.